This T cell receptor (beta chain) stems from a study of neurological immune-mediated disorders (dated by TCRdb to the late 2010s). Some background on the complete study: The study compared peripheral blood TCR-beta repertoires of HTLV-I-associated myelopathy (HAM/TSP) patients, multiple sclerosis patients and healthy controls using UMI-based sequencing. Technical triplicate libraries were sequenced so that the variability in frequency of each individual clone could be precisely calculated. The cohort comprised approximately 67 subjects: roughly 14 HAM/TSP patients, 35 or so multiple sclerosis patients and some 20 healthy controls. Longitudinal samples, technical triplicates and paired sorted CD4+ and CD8+ T-cell subsets, alongside PBMC samples, were included among the 106 TCR-beta libraries. Broad study findings and their caveats: TCR clonal expansion was highest in HAM/TSP patients and lowest in MS patients, with MS patients falling below even healthy controls. No identical CDR3 amino acid sequences were shared among expanded clones across subjects, suggesting private TCR-beta repertoires in all groups.

The time point label of this sample denotes: technical triplicate 2. TCR libraries for sorted subsets were made from 800,000 to 1,000,000 sorted CD4+ or CD8+ T cells. Peripheral blood was subjected to Ficoll-Hypaque density gradient centrifugation to isolate PBMCs, which were then cryopreserved in liquid nitrogen. The study also sequenced paired sorted CD4+ and CD8+ subsets from healthy controls, HAM/TSP patients and MS patients. Inclusive of the bounding cysteine and phenylalanine, the CDR3 is 17 residues long. Kept here is only the CDR3 DNA, which spans 51 bases and is read in frame from base 1. For this chain, trimming is 4 bases at the V end and 0 bases at the J end, and the number of junction bases without a gene match is 11. The germline V gene yields SGHDN for CDR1 and FVKESK for CDR2. cDNA was synthesized by template-switch 5'RACE using a primer with a 10-nucleotide random unique molecular identifier that tagged each TCR transcript. Over 180 million TCR-beta sequences, covering 15-18 subjects, were produced in each sequencing run. Total RNA was extracted with the RNeasy kit. Using the KAPA Real-time Library Amplification kit, TCR-beta VDJ regions were amplified with primers for the TCR constant region and the 5'RACE anchor. Sample indexes and Illumina adaptors were added in a first PCR, after which library yield was increased in a second PCR. After purification with Ampure beads, the TCR product of roughly 650 bp was size-selected on a 2% E-gel SizeSelection system. Library quality was checked on a Bioanalyzer, concentration was measured with Qubit, and libraries were quantified with the Kapa Library Quantification kit before pooling. An Illumina HiSeq 2500 was used to sequence the libraries paired-end at 2 x 150 bp. To increase sequence diversity, about 23-32% phiX was spiked into each library pool. The authors' analysis ran thus. Quality-filtered reads were processed with the UMI-based MiGEC pipeline, and over 90% of raw TCR sequences were removed by the MiGEC pipeline during error correction. IMGT germline references were used for alignment of VDJ genes, and clonotypes were defined by a unique CDR3 amino acid sequence together with V-J genes. VDJtools evaluated clonal expansion, Shannon diversity and CDR3 relatedness (CalcPairwiseDistances, ClusterSamples); CLCbio workbench built phylogenetic trees. Clones with at least 8 unique UMIs were defined as expanded, with this threshold being based on coefficient-of-variation modelling across technical triplicates. TCRdb's own reprocessing of the public reads used fastp at Q25 and MiXCR and kept productive beta chains. Identical CDR3 proteins give one entry, which carries the most common genes and DNA. The V and J calls shown here were made by TCRdb, not taken from the authors' results. The sample has about 31,000 distinct CDR3 sequences on record, about an eighth of them singletons. Roughly 5.6% of the sample belongs to the ten largest clones.

This clonotype occurred many times. The antigen it binds to is not known. No much larger clonotype is one base removed from it; base qualities were not supplied. The clonotype comes from a female donor with HTLV-1-associated myelopathy (HAM/TSP). The sample comprised CD4+ T cells from blood. In this chain, TRBV14 is recombined with TRBJ1-1; the central 7 bases match TRBD1. The bases read TGTGCCAGCAGCCCCAGGAGGGACAGCCTAATGAACACTGAAGCTTTCTTT. The translation is CASSPRRDSLMNTEAFF.